Listed below are T cell receptor beta chains from one sample, sequenced in a study of T cell responses to AZD1222 COVID-19 vaccine. The data were produced by immunoSEQ multiplex PCR, yet TCRdb's version contains in-frame clones alone and is incomplete. The sample comprises roughly 80,000 clones, about 88% of which are singletons, and more than 4% rests with the top ten. Sequences were derived from peripheral blood, sampled on day 0 of AZD1222 vaccination. The source is an adult in good health. Each CDR3 is given with its conserved first and last residue. D genes are given only for firm matches. A row's size may be missing; if present it is once, few, many or a size class.

d_gene	v_gene	abundance	j_gene	CDR3aa	CDR3nt
.	TRBV7-6	.	TRBJ2-1	CASSWGDLGNEQFF	TGTGCCAGCTCATGGGGGGATTTGGGCAATGAGCAGTTCTTC
.	TRBV6-5	once	TRBJ1-2	CASKPAGDNYGYTF	TGTGCCAGCAAGCCTGCGGGGGATAACTATGGCTACACCTTC
.	TRBV4-1	.	TRBJ1-4	CASSQQWQGGEKLFF	TGCGCCAGCAGCCAACAGTGGCAGGGAGGTGAAAAACTGTTTTTT
.	TRBV27	.	TRBJ2-3	CASSSTSLAGTDTQYF	TGTGCCAGCAGTTCGACCTCACTAGCCGGCACAGATACGCAGTATTTT
.	TRBV12-3/TRBV12-4	few	TRBJ1-5	CASSLGGGQPQHF	TGTGCCAGCAGTTTAGGAGGGGGTCAGCCCCAGCATTTT
TRBD1	TRBV7-8	.	TRBJ2-1	CASRRDRVVNEQFF	TGTGCCAGCAGGCGGGACAGGGTTGTCAATGAGCAGTTCTTC
.	TRBV10-3	.	TRBJ1-4	CAISDVVRGRDEKLFF	TGTGCCATCAGTGACGTCGTTAGGGGACGCGATGAAAAACTGTTTTTT
TRBD1	TRBV5-5	.	TRBJ1-2	CASSLVSTGDGYTF	TGTGCCAGCAGCCTCGTCTCGACAGGGGATGGCTACACCTTC
.	TRBV2	.	TRBJ1-1	CASSEGRGSTEAFF	TGTGCCAGCAGTGAGGGACGGGGGTCGACTGAAGCTTTCTTT
.	TRBV5-5	.	TRBJ1-5	CASSPYPDRMNQPQHF	TGTGCCAGCAGCCCCTACCCGGATCGGATGAATCAGCCCCAGCATTTT
.	TRBV19	.	TRBJ1-1	CASSMGDTEAFF	TGTGCCAGTAGTATGGGGGACACTGAAGCTTTCTTT
.	TRBV25-1	.	TRBJ1-5	CASLLIGTLSNQPQHF	TGTGCCAGCCTTCTCATCGGGACTCTGAGCAATCAGCCCCAGCATTTT
.	TRBV13	.	TRBJ2-3	CASSLRQSWGEADTQYF	TGTGCCAGCAGCTTGAGACAGTCCTGGGGAGAGGCGGATACGCAGTATTTT
.	TRBV30	.	TRBJ1-5	CAWSRGVGVVSNQPQHF	TGTGCCTGGAGTAGGGGGGTCGGGGTGGTTAGCAATCAGCCCCAGCATTTT
.	TRBV6-5	.	TRBJ1-4	CASRRTQEEKLFF	TGTGCCAGCAGAAGGACTCAAGAGGAAAAACTGTTTTTT
.	TRBV7-8	few	TRBJ1-2	CASSAFPRGAYGYTF	TGTGCCAGCAGCGCATTTCCGAGAGGGGCCTATGGCTACACCTTC
.	TRBV7-3	once	TRBJ2-7	CASSAYSRPYEQYF	TGTGCCAGCAGCGCCTACAGCCGGCCCTACGAGCAGTACTTC
.	TRBV24-1	.	TRBJ2-3	CATSDNPSQDTQYF	TGTGCCACCAGTGATAATCCTAGCCAAGATACGCAGTATTTT
TRBD2	TRBV5-1	.	TRBJ2-2	CASSYTSASNTGELFF	TGCGCCAGCAGTTATACTAGCGCCTCGAACACCGGGGAGCTGTTTTTT
.	TRBV7-8	.	TRBJ2-3	CASSSRDTQYF	TGTGCCAGCAGCTCCAGGGATACGCAGTATTTT
.	TRBV24-1	.	TRBJ1-2	CATSDATGSNYGYTF	TGTGCCACCAGTGATGCGACGGGGTCCAACTATGGCTACACCTTC
.	TRBV30	.	TRBJ1-1	CAWSDSRSHTMNTEAFF	TGTGCCTGGAGTGATAGCCGGTCTCATACAATGAACACTGAAGCTTTCTTT
.	TRBV30	.	TRBJ1-6	CAWSPGRNNSPLHF	TGTGCCTGGAGTCCCGGGAGGAATAATTCACCCCTCCACTTT
.	TRBV21-1	.	TRBJ1-1	CASSKASVAPEAFF	TGTGCCAGCAGCAAAGCCAGCGTCGCTCCTGAAGCTTTCTTT
.	TRBV6-5	.	TRBJ2-5	CASRPWQEETQYF	TGTGCCAGCAGACCGTGGCAGGAAGAGACCCAGTACTTC
.	TRBV7-3	.	TRBJ1-1	CASSSAPNTEAFF	TGTGCCAGCAGCTCCGCCCCGAACACTGAAGCTTTCTTT
TRBD2	TRBV30	.	TRBJ2-1	CAWIGPREGRNEQFF	TGTGCCTGGATAGGTCCGCGGGAGGGCCGAAATGAGCAGTTCTTC
.	TRBV7-2	.	TRBJ1-5	CASRYSGGNQPQHF	TGTGCCAGCAGATACTCAGGGGGCAATCAGCCCCAGCATTTT
TRBD1	TRBV10-3	.	TRBJ1-1	CAITWDRGTEAFF	TGTGCCATCACCTGGGACAGGGGCACTGAAGCTTTCTTT
TRBD1	TRBV24-1	.	TRBJ1-2	CATSDGTGYPYGYTF	TGTGCCACCAGTGATGGGACAGGATACCCCTATGGCTACACCTTC
.	TRBV7-6	.	TRBJ2-1	CASSLDRTSSKFF	TGTGCCAGCAGCTTAGATAGGACCAGCTCAAAGTTCTTC
.	TRBV5-1	.	TRBJ1-2	CASSLEAGTVRGYTF	TGCGCCAGCAGCTTGGAAGCAGGGACCGTCCGGGGCTACACCTTC
.	TRBV6-6	few	TRBJ1-4	CASSFWADEKLFF	TGTGCCAGCAGTTTTTGGGCGGATGAAAAACTGTTTTTT
.	TRBV11-3	.	TRBJ2-1	CASSPPGGYNEQFF	TGTGCCAGCAGCCCGCCTGGAGGGTACAATGAGCAGTTCTTC
.	TRBV5-4	.	TRBJ2-3	CASSFASGTDTQYF	TGTGCCAGCAGCTTCGCTTCGGGCACAGATACGCAGTATTTT
.	TRBV7-8	.	TRBJ1-1	CASSMKALTVMNTEAFF	TGTGCCAGCAGCATGAAGGCCCTAACGGTAATGAACACTGAAGCTTTCTTT
.	TRBV2	.	TRBJ1-6	CASSVGGAGGNSPLHF	TGTGCCAGCAGTGTAGGCGGCGCAGGAGGAAATTCACCCCTCCACTTT
.	TRBV18	.	TRBJ2-1	CASSPSPEQFF	TGTGCCAGCTCACCATCCCCCGAGCAGTTCTTC
.	TRBV19	.	TRBJ2-5	CASSIQGPRETQYF	TGTGCCAGTAGTATACAGGGACCACGGGAGACCCAGTACTTC
.	TRBV3-1/TRBV3-2	.	TRBJ1-1	CASSQGVLNTEAFF	TGTGCCAGCAGCCAAGGAGTCTTGAACACTGAAGCTTTCTTT
.	TRBV7-2	.	TRBJ2-3	CASDQQAGDTQYF	TGTGCCAGCGACCAACAGGCAGGCGATACGCAGTATTTT
.	TRBV6-6	few	TRBJ2-7	CASSTARGGTYEQYF	TGTGCCAGCAGTACCGCACGTGGGGGAACCTACGAGCAGTACTTC
.	TRBV7-9	.	TRBJ2-2	CASSLNRWGFTGELFF	TGTGCCAGCAGCCTCAACAGGTGGGGTTTCACCGGGGAGCTGTTTTTT
.	TRBV9	.	TRBJ1-1	CASSQDRNTEAFF	TGTGCCAGCAGCCAGGACAGGAACACTGAAGCTTTCTTT
TRBD2	TRBV7-6	.	TRBJ2-7	CASSLEGGRGYEQYF	TGTGCCAGCAGCTTAGAGGGCGGGAGGGGGTACGAGCAGTACTTC
TRBD1	TRBV9	.	TRBJ1-3	CASSPRGPGNTIYF	TGTGCCAGCAGCCCCAGGGGGCCTGGAAACACCATATATTTT
.	TRBV6-5	once	TRBJ1-1	CASSYSMIGGSTEAFF	TGTGCCAGCAGTTACTCGATGATAGGGGGATCCACTGAAGCTTTCTTT
.	TRBV29-1	.	TRBJ1-2	CSVEIPEGLAPYGYTF	TGCAGCGTTGAAATCCCCGAGGGACTGGCCCCCTATGGCTACACCTTC
TRBD1	TRBV5-1	.	TRBJ1-4	CASTGQGDEKLFF	TGCGCCAGCACGGGACAGGGGGATGAAAAACTGTTTTTT
TRBD1	TRBV5-4	.	TRBJ2-7	CANAAGTGDTYEQYF	TGTGCCAACGCGGCGGGGACAGGGGACACCTACGAGCAGTACTTC
.	TRBV7-9	.	TRBJ1-1	CASSLDGAGTEAFF	TGTGCCAGCAGCTTGGATGGGGCTGGCACTGAAGCTTTCTTT
.	TRBV4-3	.	TRBJ1-5	CASSQDLASGGSNQPQHF	TGCGCCAGCAGCCAAGATCTTGCCAGTGGGGGCAGCAATCAGCCCCAGCATTTT
.	TRBV5-8	.	TRBJ2-3	CASSLGGGAPDTQYF	TGTGCCAGCAGCTTGGGGGGAGGTGCCCCAGATACGCAGTATTTT
TRBD2	TRBV24-1	.	TRBJ2-1	CATSDTLAGGYGEQFF	TGTGCCACCAGTGACACCCTAGCGGGAGGGTATGGTGAGCAGTTCTTC
.	TRBV12-3/TRBV12-4	.	TRBJ2-3	CATRGWSTDTQYF	TGTGCCACACGCGGGTGGAGCACAGATACGCAGTATTTT
.	TRBV6-5	once	TRBJ2-7	CASNGGDEQYF	TGTGCCAGCAATGGAGGGGACGAGCAGTACTTC
TRBD2	TRBV24-1	.	TRBJ2-1	CATSDLRTSGSYEQFF	TGTGCCACCAGTGATTTAAGGACTAGCGGGAGCTATGAGCAGTTCTTC
.	TRBV11-2	once	TRBJ1-1	CASSFGLGTEAFF	TGTGCCAGCAGCTTCGGACTGGGCACTGAAGCTTTCTTT
.	TRBV7-2	.	TRBJ1-2	CASSLDSYGYTF	TGTGCCAGCAGCCTGGACAGCTATGGCTACACCTTC